This T cell receptor (beta chain) comes out of a study of blood T cell repertoires in COVID-19. Across the study: From the United States, Italy and Spain came samples of acute and convalescent COVID-19. PBMCs, B-cell-depleted T cells, or T cells provided the cDNA or gDNA that made up the material.

The CDR3 consists of 15 residues. Germline V lookup: CDR1 ENHRY, CDR2 SYGVKD. With V trimmed by 4 bases and J by 5 bases, 10 bases remained unmatched. Authors' data handling: Scientists estimated how many nucleated cells there were by amplifying reference gene primers. Sequencing used immunoSEQ multiplex PCR; TCRdb keeps in-frame clones, though not all of them. V, J and clone size are taken as reported in that table, and D and trimming were inferred from the DNA itself. This table has 370,000 or so clones, around 84% appearing once. The rearrangement uses TRBV10-3 and TRBJ2-7; 8 nucleotides align to TRBD1. This receptor was taken from a human donor with acute or convalescent COVID-19. The donor label of this sample is uncertain. Sequenced material: peripheral blood. In nucleotides, the CDR3 is TGTGCCATCAGTGCTTCCCGGGACAGGACCCACGAGCAGTACTTC. Protein: CAISASRDRTHEQYF.